A single sample is the source of the 25 T cell receptor beta chains below, sequenced in a study of T cell responses to AZD1222 COVID-19 vaccine. The method was immunoSEQ multiplex PCR; TCRdb's version includes in-frame clones alone and lacks a portion of them. The repertoire holds tens of thousands of clones, with 90% as singletons. The source material was peripheral blood, sampled on day 0 of AZD1222 vaccination. The receptors originated from an adult in good health.

The table lists this clone with a count of one. The chain links TRBV2 to TRBJ1-3, with D unresolved. V shed 2 bases and J shed 1 base, with 12 bases lying between them. The CDR3 extends over 16 amino acids. Germline V gene lookup returns CDR1 SNHLY and CDR2 FYNNEI. The CDR3 DNA is TGTGCCAGCAGTGAATTTCGTGGCAGGTCTGGAAACACCATATATTTT. Translating gives CASSEFRGRSGNTIYF.

The chain couples TRBV9 to TRBJ2-7; D might be TRBD2 (5 bases). Trimming removed 0 bases at V and 6 bases at J, with 13 bases between. Germline V gives CDR1 SGDLS, CDR2 YYNGEE. There are 14 residues in the CDR3. CDR3 sequence reads: CASSVVASSGEQYF. Written as DNA, the CDR3 is TGTGCCAGCAGCGTAGTGGCTAGCTCGGGCGAGCAGTACTTC.

This chain uses TRBV10-3 with TRBJ1-4, with TRBD1 identical over 7 bases. CDR3 length: 15 amino acids. V was clipped by 1 base and J by 6 bases; unmatched bases: 5. Germline loops: CDR1 ENHRY, CDR2 SYGVKD. The CDR3 reads CAISEWTGLDEKLFF. CDR3 sequence (DNA): TGTGCCATCAGTGAGTGGACAGGTTTGGATGAAAAACTGTTTTTT.

The CDR3 DNA reads as TGTGCCAGCATACTCCGTACTAACTATGGCTACACCTTC. This codes for CASILRTNYGYTF. This chain joins TRBV7-9 and TRBJ1-2; no reliable D call. Germline CDR1 is SEHNR and CDR2 is FQNEAQ (reference sequence). The germline V and J ends were trimmed by 7 bases and 0 bases, with 9 bases remaining between them. The CDR3 loop spans 13 amino acids.

The chain joins TRBV24-1 to TRBJ2-3; D is possibly TRBD1 (6 bases). Germline V gives CDR1 KGHDR, CDR2 SFDVKD. CDR3 length: 14 residues. V lost 4 bases to trimming and J lost 2 bases, with 9 bases between them. In DNA form, the CDR3 reads TGTGCCACCAGTGAGGACAGAAACACAGATACGCAGTATTTT. Its translation is CATSEDRNTDTQYF.

The CDR3 nucleotides are TGCGCCAGCAGCTTGGCTGCAGGGGGAGGCAATCAGCCCCAGCATTTT. This codes for CASSLAAGGGNQPQHF. The V gene is TRBV5-1, the J gene TRBJ1-5; 7 bases line up with TRBD1. CDR1 is SGHRS, CDR2 YFSETQ, per germline. The CDR3 is made up of 16 amino acids. J lost 2 bases, V lost 0 bases, and 5 bases had no gene match.

The chain employs TRBV7-3 and TRBJ2-2; D is perhaps TRBD1 or TRBD2 (5 bases each). The CDR3 spans 15 residues. Germline V CDR1 and CDR2: SGHTA, FQGTGA. The V gene lost 2 bases and the J gene lost 0 bases, with 7 bases spanning the gap. The CDR3: CASSLGGPNTGELFF. In nucleotides, the CDR3 is TGTGCCAGCAGCTTAGGGGGTCCGAACACCGGGGAGCTGTTTTTT.

J is TRBJ2-7 and V is TRBV19; 7 bases are shared with TRBD2. Germline V lookup: CDR1 LNHDA, CDR2 SQIVND (reference sequence). The CDR3 spans 13 residues. After removal of 5 bases from V and 3 bases from J, the junction contained 4 bases not matched to a gene. CDR3 amino acids: CASSAGVLYEQYF. DNA of the CDR3: TGTGCCAGTAGTGCGGGGGTCCTCTACGAGCAGTACTTC.

The chain carries TRBV13 and TRBJ2-7, with D perhaps TRBD2 (5 bases). The germline V gene encodes CDR1 PRHDT and CDR2 FYEKMQ (reference sequence). The V gene lost 5 bases and the J gene lost 0 bases, with 20 bases spanning the gap. This CDR3 has 17 amino acids. The CDR3: CASSRLLLREGSYEQYF. In DNA form, the CDR3 reads TGTGCCAGCAGCAGACTGTTGCTCCGGGAAGGCTCCTACGAGCAGTACTTC.

V and J are TRBV7-8 and TRBJ2-1; D gene ambiguous. The CDR3 totals 11 residues. The V and J ends lost 1 base and 15 bases respectively, with 10 bases between them. Per the germline V gene, CDR1 is SGHVS and CDR2 is FQNEAQ. In nucleotides, the CDR3 is TGTGCCAGCAGCTTAGGCGGCCCCGCGTTCTTC. The encoded protein is CASSLGGPAFF.

The genes are TRBV7-3 and TRBJ1-1, with D hard to call. Trimming removed 4 bases at V and 0 bases at J, with 6 bases between. Germline V gene sequence: CDR1 SGHTA, CDR2 FQGTGA. The CDR3 runs 13 residues. The CDR3 here is CASSSLMNTEAFF. CDR3 DNA: TGTGCCAGCAGCTCACTTATGAACACTGAAGCTTTCTTT.

V usage is TRBV12-3 or TRBV12-4 and J usage is TRBJ1-1, with D hard to call. CDR3 length: 12 amino acids. Trimming removed 6 bases at V and 7 bases at J, with 12 bases between. The CDR3 protein is CASSPDTFEAFF. In nucleotides, the CDR3 is TGTGCCAGCAGCCCTGACACATTTGAAGCTTTCTTT.

The chain employs TRBV7-7 and TRBJ1-5; 7 bases align to TRBD1. The germline gives CDR1 SSHAT, CDR2 FNYEAQ (reference sequence). Trimming at V came to 1 base and at J to 1 base, leaving 19 bases not matched to a gene. The CDR3 runs to 21 residues. CDR3 amino acids: CASSLVRSPLNRGGSNQPQHF. CDR3 bases: TGTGCCAGCAGCTTAGTTCGATCCCCCCTAAACAGGGGAGGGAGCAATCAGCCCCAGCATTTT.

V usage is TRBV10-3 and J usage is TRBJ2-7; 7 bases are shared with TRBD1. Germline V gene data show CDR1 as ENHRY and CDR2 as SYGVKD. V shed 8 bases, J shed 2 bases, and the junction held 9 bases outside the gene matches. CDR3 size: 14 residues. The chain's CDR3 is CAIGATGRAYEQYF. CDR3 nucleotides: TGTGCCATCGGAGCGACAGGGCGCGCCTACGAGCAGTACTTC.

The chain has TRBV4-1 and TRBJ1-2, with 11 positions matching TRBD1. The CDR3 is 16 amino acids. Trimming removed 5 bases from V and 8 bases from J; junction bases left unmatched: 13. Per the germline V gene, CDR1 is MGHRA and CDR2 is YSYEKL. CDR3 nucleotides: TGCGCCAGCAGCGCGCCGGGACAGGGGGAGGGACGCGGCTACACCTTC. Amino acids: CASSAPGQGEGRGYTF.

The chain carries TRBV11-3 and TRBJ2-3, with D perhaps assigned TRBD1 or TRBD2 (5 bases each). V was clipped by 5 bases and J by 0 bases, with 9 bases between them. The CDR3 is made up of 14 amino acids. CDR1 and CDR2 (germline): SGHNT, YENEEA. CDR3 sequence: CASSPRDSTDTQYF. DNA for the CDR3: TGTGCCAGCAGCCCTAGGGACAGCACAGATACGCAGTATTTT.

The rearrangement joins TRBV11-3 to TRBJ1-6; the D is unclear. The V end was cut by 4 bases, the J end by 4 bases, with 14 bases between. The CDR3 extends over 16 amino acids. Germline CDR1 and CDR2: SGHNT and YENEEA. The chain's CDR3 is CASSSNYGAYNSPLHF. In DNA form, the CDR3 reads TGTGCCAGCAGCTCCAATTACGGCGCATATAATTCACCCCTCCACTTT.

The chain is built from TRBV3-1 (or the pseudogene TRBV3-2) and TRBJ1-1; D might be TRBD1 (6 bases). V lost 6 bases and J 1 base, leaving 12 bases between the germline ends. There are 14 residues in the CDR3. Germline V gives CDR1 LGHDT, CDR2 YNNKEL (reference sequence). CDR3 in DNA: TGTGCCAGCAGAACCTTGACAGGGAACACTGAAGCTTTCTTT. It translates to CASRTLTGNTEAFF.

The rearrangement uses TRBV19 and TRBJ1-2, with 9 positions matching TRBD1. The length of the CDR3 is 17 residues. V shed 5 bases and J 0 bases; nucleotides not matched to a gene: 10. In germline, CDR1 is LNHDA, CDR2 SQIVND (reference sequence). The CDR3 spells CASSPIRTGVTNYGYTF. CDR3 in DNA: TGTGCCAGTAGTCCGATCCGGACAGGGGTCACTAACTATGGCTACACCTTC.

The CDR3 coding sequence is TGTGCCAGCAGCTTGCCGGGTTGGACAGGGGAAGTGAAAGAGACCCAGTACTTC. Translation: CASSLPGWTGEVKETQYF. The chain employs TRBV7-9 and TRBJ2-5; 9 nucleotides match TRBD1. The junction had 14 bases not matched to a gene; V was cut back by 3 bases and J by 3 bases. Germline V gene lookup returns CDR1 SEHNR and CDR2 FQNEAQ (reference sequence). CDR3 length equals 18 residues.

The chain carries TRBV6-6 and TRBJ2-3; 7 bases map to TRBD1. The V gene's germline CDR1 is MNHNY and CDR2 SVGAGI (reference sequence). Unmatched junction bases numbered 11, after V lost 5 bases and J lost 0 bases. This CDR3 region has 17 residues. CDR3 bases: TGTGCCAGCAGTCAGAGGTATACAGGGGCTAGCACAGATACGCAGTATTTT. Residues: CASSQRYTGASTDTQYF.

This chain uses TRBV11-1 with TRBJ1-2; 7 positions match TRBD1. The CDR3 sequence is 16 residues long. In germline, CDR1 is SGHAT, CDR2 FQDESV (reference sequence). Unmatched junction bases numbered 15, after V lost 4 bases and J lost 7 bases. CDR3 sequence: CASSSVSTGVGSGYTF. CDR3 sequence (DNA): TGTGCCAGCAGCTCCGTTTCTACAGGGGTCGGAAGTGGCTACACCTTC. Filled out from reference TRBV11-1 and TRBJ1-2, the complete variable domain reads EAEVAQSPRYKITEKSQAVAFWCDPISGHATLYWYRQILGQGPELLVQFQDESVVDDSQLPKDRFSAERLKGVDSTLKIQPAELGDSAMYLCASSSVSTGVGSGYTFGSGTRLTVV.

The chain combines TRBV12-5 with TRBJ1-2; D not certain. Germline V CDR1 and CDR2: LGHNT, FRNRAP. With 5 bases removed from V and 0 bases from J, the gap between germline ends came to 4 bases. This CDR3 contains 12 residues. The CDR3 coding sequence is TGTGCTAGTGGTCAAGCTAACTATGGCTACACCTTC. Protein sequence: CASGQANYGYTF.

The rearrangement joins TRBV5-8 to TRBJ2-3; 7 positions match TRBD2. The CDR3 spans 16 residues. Germline V gene data show CDR1 as SGHTS and CDR2 as YDEGEE. The V segment lost 3 bases and the J segment 3 bases; nucleotides outside the gene matches: 10. This chain's CDR3 is CASSSTSEFVTDTQYF. In nucleotides, the CDR3 is TGTGCCAGCAGCTCAACTAGCGAGTTCGTAACAGATACGCAGTATTTT.

The V gene is TRBV6-2 or TRBV6-3, the J gene TRBJ2-1, with TRBD1 as a possible D gene (6 bases). The CDR3 spans 17 residues. Germline values: CDR1 MNHEY, CDR2 SVGEGT. V was cut by 5 bases and J by 8 bases, with 25 bases left in between. CDR3 amino acids: CASSPGQGWPLRDEQFF. CDR3 sequence (DNA): TGTGCCAGCAGTCCGGGGCAGGGGTGGCCCTTAAGAGATGAGCAGTTCTTC.